Described below is a single T cell receptor (beta chain) sequence and its context. Its specific antigen is unknown. Per-base qualities were not stored, and no clone one base away is much larger. The data originate from a study of control samples from healthy donors and cancer patients (dated by TCRdb to the early 2020s). The V end gives up 3 bases and the J end 2 bases, leaving 3 bases in the junction not matched to a gene. CDR1 MNHEY and CDR2 SVGEGT are derived from the germline V gene. The CDR3 has 14 amino acids, counting the end cysteine and phenylalanine. Of the read, only the CDR3 DNA is kept; its 42 bases are in frame from base 1. Receptors were amplified or captured by the immunoSEQ multiplex PCR assay. TCRdb stores this immuneACCESS table with in-frame sequences only. Part of the clones is absent; in the studies checked, under half of the shortfall reflects unresolved V genes, and no reason is known for the rest. This sample lists over 150,000 clones; approximately 90% were detected once. Roughly 1.5% of the sample is held by the ten biggest clonotypes.

The specimen was blood. The chain uses TRBV6-2 or TRBV6-3 and TRBJ1-2, with 7 junctional bases fitting TRBD1. The sequence came from a man aged 30 to 45 in good health. The CDR3 region: CASSYQGVNYGYTF. The nucleotide sequence is TGTGCCAGCAGTTATCAGGGGGTAAACTATGGCTACACCTTC.